This entry describes one T cell receptor beta chain. V was clipped by 2 bases and J by 4 bases; unmatched bases: 16. CDR3 length: 19 amino acids. Per the germline V gene, CDR1 is SGHVS and CDR2 is FNYEAQ. The participants were between about 18 and 90 years old and came from 24 US areas. Cohort 3 donors were reported recovered after two negative PCRs, clearance, or symptom resolution. The data were obtained in a study of blood T cell repertoires in COVID-19. Study details: Acute and convalescent COVID-19 samples came from the United States, Italy and Spain.

Per the original data handling: Amplification of reference gene primers was used by the study to estimate nucleated cell counts. The table came from immunoSEQ multiplex PCR; TCRdb's copy has only in-frame clones and leaves some out. The V and J calls and clone size come from that table; D and trimming were worked out from the DNA. The top ten clones hold approximately 1.8% of a sample with roughly 500,000 clones, over 75% of them seen once. Sample: PBMCs or T cells enriched from blood (not recorded which). The clonotype was recovered from a woman aged 40 to 50 who had recovered from COVID-19. The chain has TRBV7-6 and TRBJ2-1, with TRBD2 matching 8 bases. In nucleotides, the CDR3 is TGTGCCAGCAGCTTACCCGGCTCTCGGCTAGCGGGTACGTACAATGAGCAGTTCTTC. Protein product: CASSLPGSRLAGTYNEQFF.